The source of this T cell receptor (beta chain) is a study of blood T cell repertoires in COVID-19. Libraries were prepared by immunoSEQ multiplex PCR; TCRdb keeps only in-frame clonotypes and omits some of them. The sample comprises roughly 110,000 clones, 86% of which are singletons, and roughly 4% rests with the top ten. The V gene lost 4 bases and the J gene lost 0 bases, with 10 bases spanning the gap. The CDR3 covers 15 residues. Germline CDR1 and CDR2: ENHRY and SYGVKD. Sample: peripheral blood. This chain connects TRBV10-3 to TRBJ1-3; TRBD1 is a possible D gene (6 bases). The receptor comes from a man in his forties or fifties with acute or convalescent COVID-19. Here the CDR3 reads CAISAIQGSGNTIYF. The DNA for the CDR3 is TGTGCCATCAGTGCGATACAGGGCTCTGGAAACACCATATATTTT.